This TCR beta chain comes out of a study of metastatic and nonmetastatic thyroid tumors. Of note for this clone: Germline is not matched at one junction end, which may reflect a read error.

TCRdb recomputed clones from the PCR reads via MiXCR. The data show some 33,000 clones, around 7% seen once. No patient had received any treatment before thyroid surgery. CDR3 size: 15 residues. The germline CDR1 and CDR2 sequences are LNHDA and SQIVND (reference sequence). The clonotype comes from a female donor with papillary thyroid cancer or a benign thyroid nodule (not recorded which). Some clones in this sample may be carry-over from other donors' samples. The sequenced material came from blood. The chain links TRBV19 to TRBJ2-5; 7 bases are a match to TRBD2. CDR3 sequence reads: CASTSTGREFETRYF. CDR3 sequence (DNA): TGTGCCAGTACCTCTACGGGGCGGGAGTTCGAGACCCGGTACTTC.